This T cell receptor beta chain was captured by sequencing in a study of blood T cell repertoires in COVID-19. V trimming: 6 bases; J trimming: 3 bases; junction bases outside the gene matches: 3. The CDR3 is 14 amino acids. Germline loops: CDR1 WSHSY, CDR2 SAAADI. How the authors handled the data: For nucleated cells, counts were estimated from reference gene primer amplification. Using immunoSEQ multiplex PCR, the repertoire was profiled, and TCRdb retains in-frame clones only, with some absent. V and J calls and clone size are given by that table; D and trimming were obtained from the DNA. Among about 150,000 clones listed, about four fifths were seen once.

V gene TRBV10-2 combines with J gene TRBJ2-4; 9 bases map to TRBD1. Sequenced material: peripheral blood. The TCR originated in a human donor with acute or convalescent COVID-19. The donor label of this sample is uncertain. CDR3 sequence (DNA): TGCGCCAGCAGACCGGGACAGGGCAAAAACATTCAGTACTTC. This encodes CASRPGQGKNIQYF.